This is a list of T cell receptor beta chains from one sample in a study of blood T cell repertoires in COVID-19. Sequenced by immunoSEQ multiplex PCR; TCRdb stores in-frame clones only, minus some. The sample lists 90,000 to 100,000 clones, roughly four fifths seen once, with about 9.4% in the top ten. Sequenced: peripheral blood. The receptors come from a man in his sixties or seventies with acute or convalescent COVID-19. Both conserved end residues are part of each CDR3. A D gene is named only where the DNA matches it firmly. Clone sizes are given selectively: once, few, many, or a class where the clone is expanded.

d_call	j_call	v_call	clone_size	cdr3_length	cdr3_aa	cdr3_nt
TRBD2	TRBJ2-7	TRBV3-1/TRBV3-2	NA	17	CASSQAWGGASSYEQYF	TGTGCCAGCAGCCAAGCATGGGGGGGAGCGTCATCCTACGAGCAGTACTTC
NA	TRBJ2-3	TRBV19	NA	16	CASSMGWSGGTDTQYF	TGTGCCAGTAGTATGGGGTGGTCAGGGGGCACAGATACGCAGTATTTT
NA	TRBJ1-1	TRBV2	NA	16	CASRQGGGRGWTEAFF	TGTGCCAGCCGCCAAGGGGGGGGCAGGGGATGGACTGAAGCTTTCTTT
NA	TRBJ1-2	TRBV6-6	NA	15	CASVPPTREGDGYTF	TGTGCCAGCGTTCCACCGACCCGGGAGGGGGATGGCTACACCTTC
TRBD2	TRBJ2-3	TRBV6-4	NA	15	CASSEGLAGADTQYF	TGTGCCAGCAGTGAGGGACTAGCGGGAGCAGATACGCAGTATTTT
TRBD1	TRBJ1-2	TRBV10-1	once	14	CASRLRDRTYGYTF	TGCGCCAGCAGACTCCGGGACAGGACATATGGCTACACCTTC
TRBD2	TRBJ2-7	TRBV10-3	NA	18	CAISEETSGLSKGYEQYF	TGTGCCATCAGTGAGGAGACTAGCGGGCTCTCTAAAGGCTACGAGCAGTACTTC
TRBD2	TRBJ2-1	TRBV28	NA	15	CASREPSGRVYEQFF	TGTGCCAGCAGGGAACCTAGCGGGAGGGTCTATGAGCAGTTCTTC
TRBD2	TRBJ2-2	TRBV5-5	NA	16	CASSSGLSGGSGELFF	TGTGCCAGCAGCTCCGGGCTATCGGGGGGTTCCGGGGAGCTGTTTTTT
NA	TRBJ2-4	TRBV3-1/TRBV3-2	NA	15	CASSQPGITKNIQYF	TGTGCCAGCAGCCAACCCGGGATAACCAAAAACATTCAGTACTTC
NA	TRBJ2-1	TRBV27	NA	14	CASSFDISYNEQFF	TGTGCCAGCAGTTTTGACATCTCCTACAATGAGCAGTTCTTC
TRBD2	TRBJ2-1	TRBV7-2	NA	13	CASSRGLADEQFF	TGTGCCAGCAGCCGCGGACTAGCCGATGAGCAGTTCTTC
NA	TRBJ1-2	TRBV9	NA	15	CASSAPWGTNDGYTF	TGTGCCAGCAGCGCCCCATGGGGGACTAATGATGGCTACACCTTC
NA	TRBJ2-2	TRBV14	NA	13	CASSQFLTGELFF	TGTGCCAGCAGCCAATTCTTAACCGGGGAGCTGTTTTTT
NA	TRBJ2-3	TRBV25-1	NA	15	CASSRRPIGTDTQYF	TGTGCCAGCAGTCGTAGACCGATCGGGACAGATACGCAGTATTTT
TRBD2	TRBJ2-5	TRBV15	NA	18	CATSRGLAGEFPQETQYF	TGTGCCACCAGCAGAGGACTAGCGGGAGAGTTCCCTCAAGAGACCCAGTACTTC
NA	TRBJ2-7	TRBV30	NA	14	CAWSQGSSLGEQYF	TGTGCCTGGTCCCAGGGTTCCTCGCTGGGGGAGCAGTACTTC
TRBD2	TRBJ2-7	TRBV19	NA	16	CASSPLIAGGSYEQYF	TGTGCCAGTAGTCCTCTAATAGCGGGAGGATCCTACGAGCAGTACTTC
NA	TRBJ2-2	TRBV10-1	once	17	CASRVDPGDRKTGELFF	TGCGCCAGCAGAGTAGATCCAGGGGATCGAAAGACCGGGGAGCTGTTTTTT
TRBD1	TRBJ1-2	TRBV5-4	NA	17	CASSSGGQGVSNYGYTF	TGTGCCAGCAGCTCGGGTGGACAGGGTGTCTCTAACTATGGCTACACCTTC
TRBD1	TRBJ2-5	TRBV3-1/TRBV3-2	once	16	CASSQVRGTGKETQYF	TGTGCCAGCAGCCAAGTCCGCGGGACAGGGAAAGAGACCCAGTACTTC
TRBD1	TRBJ1-3	TRBV6-5	NA	15	CASRPSGGSGNTIYF	TGTGCCAGCAGACCTTCAGGGGGCTCTGGAAACACCATATATTTT
NA	TRBJ2-1	TRBV2	NA	15	CATLVGSQEYNEQFF	TGTGCCACCCTGGTGGGTAGCCAAGAGTACAATGAGCAGTTCTTC
TRBD2	TRBJ2-2	TRBV5-1	NA	14	CASSPSGNTGELFF	TGCGCCAGCAGCCCTAGCGGGAACACCGGGGAGCTGTTTTTT
NA	TRBJ2-5	TRBV2	NA	11	CAGRLVGTQYF	TGTGCCGGCAGACTAGTTGGGACCCAGTACTTC
TRBD1	TRBJ2-7	TRBV14	NA	14	CASSRQGVTYEQYF	TGTGCCAGCAGCCGACAGGGGGTGACTTACGAGCAGTACTTC
TRBD2	TRBJ2-1	TRBV4-1	NA	15	CASSQGGGLAAKQFF	TGCGCCAGCAGCCAAGGAGGGGGACTAGCGGCTAAACAGTTCTTC
NA	TRBJ2-1	TRBV18	NA	13	CASSPRQYNEQFF	TGTGCCAGCTCACCACGTCAGTACAATGAGCAGTTCTTC
NA	TRBJ2-3	TRBV6-1	NA	13	CASSEDRPDTQYF	TGTGCCAGCAGTGAGGACAGACCAGATACGCAGTATTTT
TRBD1	TRBJ2-5	TRBV12-3/TRBV12-4	NA	13	CASMRGPPETQYF	TGTGCCAGCATGAGGGGGCCCCCAGAGACCCAGTACTTC
NA	TRBJ2-7	TRBV7-2	NA	16	CASSLGGAGSSYEQYF	TGTGCCAGCAGCTTAGGGGGAGCGGGTTCCTCCTACGAGCAGTACTTC
NA	TRBJ1-1	TRBV10-3	few	17	CAISDDRQGPMNTEAFF	TGTGCCATCAGTGATGACAGACAAGGCCCCATGAACACTGAAGCTTTCTTT
TRBD1	TRBJ1-1	TRBV18	NA	14	CASSPDRVNTEAFF	TGTGCCAGCTCACCCGACAGGGTGAACACTGAAGCTTTCTTT
TRBD1	TRBJ1-4	TRBV29-1	NA	12	CSADRGGEKLFF	TGCAGCGCCGACAGGGGAGGTGAAAAACTGTTTTTT
TRBD1	TRBJ1-5	TRBV6-6	NA	15	CASSWDRASNQPQHF	TGTGCCAGCAGTTGGGACAGGGCTAGCAATCAGCCCCAGCATTTT
TRBD2	TRBJ2-3	TRBV6-5	NA	12	CASSYSAGTRIF	TGTGCCAGCAGTTACTCCGCCGGGACTAGGATTTTT
NA	TRBJ2-7	TRBV6-1	NA	15	CASSESGSGRDEQYF	TGTGCCAGCAGTGAGTCCGGGTCCGGGCGGGACGAGCAGTACTTC
NA	TRBJ2-1	TRBV5-1	NA	15	CASSNGRGRFNEQFF	TGCGCCAGCAGCAACGGCAGGGGACGCTTCAATGAGCAGTTCTTC
TRBD1	TRBJ2-4	TRBV3-1/TRBV3-2	NA	13	CASSQGQLHIQYF	TGTGCCAGCAGCCAGGGACAGTTGCACATTCAGTACTTC
NA	TRBJ1-4	TRBV30	NA	13	CAWSVRENEKLFF	TGTGCCTGGAGTGTACGGGAAAATGAAAAACTGTTTTTT
NA	TRBJ2-7	TRBV6-6	NA	12	CASSSTAYEQYF	TGTGCCAGCAGTTCCACAGCTTACGAGCAGTACTTC
NA	TRBJ2-2	TRBV19	NA	14	CASLDRAPGGELFF	TGTGCCAGCCTAGACCGGGCCCCGGGAGGGGAGCTGTTTTTT
TRBD1	TRBJ1-5	TRBV5-1	NA	14	CASSPGQGGQPQHF	TGCGCCAGCAGCCCCGGACAGGGGGGTCAGCCCCAGCATTTT
TRBD2	TRBJ2-1	TRBV7-6	NA	16	CASSSQPSGSYNEQFF	TGTGCCAGCAGCTCCCAGCCTAGCGGGAGTTACAATGAGCAGTTCTTC
NA	TRBJ2-3	TRBV28	NA	15	CASLPWGEIADTQYF	TGTGCCAGCCTCCCTTGGGGGGAAATAGCAGATACGCAGTATTTT
TRBD2	TRBJ2-3	TRBV5-1	NA	16	CASSLITSGSADTQYF	TGCGCCAGCAGCTTAATAACTAGCGGGAGTGCCGATACGCAGTATTTT
NA	TRBJ1-3	TRBV9	NA	15	CASSPSFYAGNTIYF	TGTGCCAGCAGCCCCTCCTTCTATGCTGGAAACACCATATATTTT
NA	TRBJ2-1	TRBV7-2	NA	12	CASSLARNEQFF	TGTGCCAGCAGCTTAGCTAGAAATGAGCAGTTCTTC
NA	TRBJ2-7	TRBV7-9	NA	12	CASSSMGREQYF	TGTGCCAGCAGCTCCATGGGGCGCGAGCAGTACTTC
NA	TRBJ1-1	TRBV6-5	NA	15	CASRITANRDGEAFF	TGTGCCAGCAGAATCACGGCGAACAGGGACGGGGAAGCTTTCTTT
NA	TRBJ1-2	TRBV6-5	NA	15	CASTLGAGVSSAYTF	TGTGCCAGCACCCTCGGGGCGGGGGTCTCTTCGGCCTACACCTTC